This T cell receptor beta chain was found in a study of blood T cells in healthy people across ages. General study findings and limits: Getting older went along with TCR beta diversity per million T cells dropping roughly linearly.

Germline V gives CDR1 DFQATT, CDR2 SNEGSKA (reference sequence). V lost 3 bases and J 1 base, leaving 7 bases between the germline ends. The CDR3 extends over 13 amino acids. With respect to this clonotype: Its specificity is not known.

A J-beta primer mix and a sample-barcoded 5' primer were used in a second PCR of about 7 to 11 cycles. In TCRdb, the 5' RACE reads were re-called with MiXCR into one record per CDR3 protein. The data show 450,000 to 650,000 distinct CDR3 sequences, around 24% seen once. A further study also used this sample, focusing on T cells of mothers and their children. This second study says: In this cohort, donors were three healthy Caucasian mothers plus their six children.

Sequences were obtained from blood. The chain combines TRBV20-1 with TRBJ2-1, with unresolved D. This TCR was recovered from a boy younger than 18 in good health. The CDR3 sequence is CSARWVSYNEQFF. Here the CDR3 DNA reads TGCAGTGCTAGGTGGGTATCCTACAATGAGCAGTTCTTC.